The clone carrying this T cell receptor (beta chain) was found many times. As yet, its antigen is unknown. This entry is derived from a study of T cell repertoires in cytomegalovirus infection. Study overall: CMV infection plus the matching HLA type was flagged by public TCR beta signatures. Study-level findings and limits: Cumulative frequency of public TCR beta families picked out carriers of CMV plus the relevant HLA. Dominant in the ex vivo response were TCR beta clonotypes restricted by HLA-C and specific for CMV.

Germline V gene lookup returns CDR1 SGHTA and CDR2 FQGNSA. The CDR3 has 16 residues. Trimming took 4 bases from V and 1 from J, leaving 16 bases between them. TCRdb analysed the reads with MiXCR anew, one entry per CDR3 protein. The table lists around 310,000 distinct CDR3 sequences, roughly 17% of them singletons. Material for sequencing was PBMCs. The source of this sequence is a human donor in good health (CMV status not recorded). Some clones in this sample may be carry-over from other donors' samples. This chain links TRBV7-2 with TRBJ1-1; no firm D call. The CDR3 region is CASSSRTPRRNTEAFF. The DNA of the CDR3 is TGTGCCAGCAGCTCTAGGACTCCGAGGAGGAACACTGAAGCTTTCTTT.